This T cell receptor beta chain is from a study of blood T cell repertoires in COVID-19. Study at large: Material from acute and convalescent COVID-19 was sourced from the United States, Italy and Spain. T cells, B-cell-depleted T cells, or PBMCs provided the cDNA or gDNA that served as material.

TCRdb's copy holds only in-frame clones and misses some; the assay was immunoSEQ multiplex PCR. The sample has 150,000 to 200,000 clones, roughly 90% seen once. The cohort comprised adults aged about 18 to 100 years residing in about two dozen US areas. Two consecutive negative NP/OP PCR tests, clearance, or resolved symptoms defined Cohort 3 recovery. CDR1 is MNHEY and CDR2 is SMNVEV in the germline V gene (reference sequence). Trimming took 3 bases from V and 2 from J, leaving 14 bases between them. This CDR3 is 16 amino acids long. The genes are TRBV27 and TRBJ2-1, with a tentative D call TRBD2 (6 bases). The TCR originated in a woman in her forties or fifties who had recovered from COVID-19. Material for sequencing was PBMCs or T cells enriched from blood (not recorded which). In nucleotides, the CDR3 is TGTGCCAGCAGTTTTGGAGCAGGCGGGACCTACAATGAGCAGTTCTTC. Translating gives CASSFGAGGTYNEQFF.